This TCR beta chain comes out of a study of T cell responses to AZD1222 COVID-19 vaccine. Study-wide findings and caveats: Just 5 or 6 AZD1222 recipients tested seropositive at baseline.

Clones were read by immunoSEQ multiplex PCR, and TCRdb kept only the in-frame ones, dropping some. The table lists 150,000 to 180,000 clones, about 87% of them singletons. Trimming cost V 6 bases and J 6 bases; bases outside gene matches: 4. Per germline, CDR1 SGDLS and CDR2 YYNGEE. The CDR3 sequence is 14 residues long. Notes on this clone: Its antigen is unidentified.

The rearrangement uses TRBV9 and TRBJ2-3; 13 bases align to TRBD2. This TCR derives from an adult in good health. The sample in question was peripheral blood, obtained on day 0 of AZD1222 vaccination. CDR3 region: CASNGLAGADTQYF. CDR3 nucleotides: TGTGCCAGCAACGGACTAGCGGGGGCGGATACGCAGTATTTT. Full variable domain (missing parts from reference TRBV9 and TRBJ2-3): DSGVTQTPKHLITATGQRVTLRCSPRSGDLSVYWYQQSLDQGLQFLIQYYNGEERAKGNILERFSAQQFPDLHSELNLSSLELGDSALYFCASNGLAGADTQYFGPGTRLTVL.